Presented here are 3 T cell receptor beta chains from one specimen sequenced in a study of Ad26.COV2.S vaccination and SARS-CoV-2 variants. Some clones are missing from TCRdb's copy, which holds only in-frame ones; the method was immunoSEQ multiplex PCR. The sample holds approximately 150,000 clones; roughly 89% are singletons and the top ten take less than 6%. The source was peripheral blood, collected after recovery from COVID-19. The origin of the receptors is a human donor who had recovered from COVID-19.

The rearrangement links TRBV27 to TRBJ1-6; maybe TRBD1 (6 bases). This CDR3 has 13 residues. Per germline, CDR1 MNHEY and CDR2 SMNVEV (reference sequence). V shed 4 bases and J shed 11 bases, with 12 bases lying between them. The CDR3: CASSYGQSTPLHF. CDR3 sequence (DNA): TGTGCCAGCAGTTACGGACAGAGCACACCCCTCCACTTT.

V gene TRBV30 combines with J gene TRBJ1-6; the D is unclear. Looked up from germline, CDR1 is GTSNPN and CDR2 is SVGIG (reference sequence). Trimming left V 0 bases short and J 0 bases short, with 6 bases between. This CDR3 region has 15 residues. The CDR3 DNA follows: TGTGCCTGGAGTGTACTCTTCTCCTATAATTCACCCCTCCACTTT. Encoded protein: CAWSVLFSYNSPLHF.

The rearrangement joins TRBV7-2 to TRBJ2-7; 9 bases fit TRBD1. The J segment lost 3 bases and the V segment lost 3 bases, leaving 3 bases of the junction unmatched. Germline V gene data show CDR1 as SGHTA and CDR2 as FQGNSA. The CDR3 has 14 amino acids. CDR3 bases: TGTGCCAGCAGCTTCGGGACAGGGAGCTACGAGCAGTACTTC. Residues: CASSFGTGSYEQYF.